The rows below give T cell receptor beta chains drawn from one sample of a study of technical replicates of blood from a few donors. Method: immunoSEQ multiplex PCR; TCRdb's copy keeps in-frame clones and lacks some. The sample includes 75,000 to 95,000 clones, 85% to 95% seen only once; the top ten take under 0.3%. Sample: T cells isolated from PBMCs. These receptors were taken from a human donor in good health. The CDR3 runs from the conserved cysteine through the conserved F or W. The D gene is left open where the match is weak. Only part of the rows carry a size: once, few, many, or a class if the clone is expanded.

>TRBJ2-3|-|once|TRBV21-1
TGTGCCAGCAAAAGGACAGAGAGCACAGATACGCAGTATTTT
CASKRTESTDTQYF
>TRBJ1-2|-|-|TRBV30
TGTGCCTGGAGTGTACAGAACTATGGCTACACCTTC
CAWSVQNYGYTF
>TRBJ2-6|-|-|TRBV7-8
TGTGCCAGCAGCTTGAGGACTGGGGCCAACGTCCTGACTTTC
CASSLRTGANVLTF
>TRBJ2-1|TRBD2|-|TRBV2
TGTGCCAGCAGTGTTGGTACTAGCGGGATAGGAAAGTTCTTC
CASSVGTSGIGKFF
>TRBJ2-5|TRBD2|once|TRBV10-3
TGTGCCTGTGGAGCGGGGCTCCAAGAGACCCAGTACTTC
CACGAGLQETQYF
>TRBJ1-3|-|-|TRBV7-9
TGTGCCAGCAGCGGACAGACTCCTTCTGGAAACACCATATATTTT
CASSGQTPSGNTIYF
>TRBJ1-2|-|-|TRBV5-1
TGCGCCAGCAGCTTGGCATACTCTAACTATGGCTACACCTTC
CASSLAYSNYGYTF
>TRBJ2-7|TRBD1|-|TRBV4-2
TGTGCCAGCAGCCACAGGGACAGTTCCTACGAGCAGTACTTC
CASSHRDSSYEQYF
>TRBJ2-3|TRBD2|-|TRBV13
TGTGCCAGCAGCCAAAGGGACTACCACACAGATACGCAGTATTTT
CASSQRDYHTDTQYF
>TRBJ1-2|-|few|TRBV7-9
TGTGCCAGCAGCCCCCCCACAGCGGACTATGGCTACACCTTC
CASSPPTADYGYTF
>TRBJ1-2|-|-|TRBV2
TGTGCCAGCAGTGCGTATGGCTACACCTTC
CASSAYGYTF
>TRBJ1-2|TRBD1|-|TRBV5-1
TGCGCCAGCAGCATGGACAGGGGGCGATCAGCTAACTATGGCTACACCTTC
CASSMDRGRSANYGYTF
>TRBJ1-6|-|-|TRBV6-5
TGTGCCAGCAGTTACATTCCCCCACCAGAGGATTCACCCCTCCACTTT
CASSYIPPPEDSPLHF
>TRBJ1-1|-|-|TRBV27
TGTGCCAGCAGTTTGGGACAGAACACTGAAGCTTTCTTT
CASSLGQNTEAFF
>TRBJ1-1|TRBD1|-|TRBV27
TGTGCCAGCAGTTTAAAGGGCGACAGGGGAGCTTTCTTT
CASSLKGDRGAFF
>TRBJ2-1|-|-|TRBV13
TGTGCCAGCAGCGCTTCCTACAGGGTCAGTGAGCAGTTCTTC
CASSASYRVSEQFF
>TRBJ2-1|TRBD2|once|TRBV7-2
TGTGCCAGCAGCTTAGTAGCGGGGGATCACGACGGGAATGAGCAGTTCTTC
CASSLVAGDHDGNEQFF
>TRBJ2-7|-|-|TRBV28
TGTGCCAGCAGTTTAAACTGGGAGGTTCGTGGTGAGCAGTACTTC
CASSLNWEVRGEQYF
>TRBJ2-6|-|once|TRBV21-1
TGTGCCAGCAGCAAAGTATCGGCGCGGGAGGGCTCTGGGGCCAACGTCCTGACTTTC
CASSKVSAREGSGANVLTF
>TRBJ1-2|-|-|TRBV2
TGTGCCAGCATTGGACAAGTTCTTCTAAACTATGGCTACACCTTC
CASIGQVLLNYGYTF
>TRBJ2-3|TRBD2|-|TRBV5-5
TGTGCCAGCAGCATCGGACTAGCGGCTAGCACAGATACGCAGTATTTT
CASSIGLAASTDTQYF
>TRBJ2-2|TRBD2|-|TRBV28
TGTGCCAGCAGTCGGGGGAGGGAAGAAGTCGGGGAGCTGTTTTTT
CASSRGREEVGELFF
>TRBJ2-3|-|once|TRBV14
TGTGCCAGCAGCCAAGGGGTAGCAAGCACAGATACGCAGTATTTT
CASSQGVASTDTQYF
>TRBJ2-2|TRBD1|-|TRBV7-9
TGTGCCAACAGGGGGGACAGGGGAACCGGGGAGCTGTTTTTT
CANRGDRGTGELFF
>TRBJ2-2|TRBD2|-|TRBV7-9
TGTGCCAGCAGCCCCGAGACTAGCGGGGAGAACACCGGGGAGCTGTTTTTT
CASSPETSGENTGELFF
>TRBJ1-1|-|-|TRBV11-2
TGTGCCAGCAGCTTAGGGGCAGTGGCTTTCTTT
CASSLGAVAFF
>TRBJ1-5|TRBD1|-|TRBV18
TGTGCCAGCTCAAATTACAACAGGGGGAATAGCAATCAGCCCCAGCATTTT
CASSNYNRGNSNQPQHF
>TRBJ1-2|-|-|TRBV11-3
TGTGCCAGCAGCTTGGCCGTTGGGGGGGCACGCGGCTACACCTTC
CASSLAVGGARGYTF
>TRBJ2-5|TRBD2|-|TRBV28
TGTGCCATCGCCCTTCTAGCGGGAGCCCTTGAGACCCAGTACTTC
CAIALLAGALETQYF
>TRBJ2-1|-|-|TRBV9
TGTGCCAGCAGCGTCCAGGGCACCGGTGAGCAGTTCTTC
CASSVQGTGEQFF
>TRBJ2-5|TRBD2|-|TRBV5-4
TGTGCCAGCAGCTTGGCCGGATTGGAAGCGGGGGGGCCTACCCAGTACTTC
CASSLAGLEAGGPTQYF
>TRBJ2-3|-|-|TRBV19
TGTGCCAGTAGTATTACAGGCACAGATACGCAGTATTTT
CASSITGTDTQYF
>TRBJ1-5|TRBD1|-|TRBV19
TGTGCCAGTAGTGGACAGGGGATGGGCAATCAGCCCCAGCATTTT
CASSGQGMGNQPQHF
>TRBJ2-3|TRBD2|-|TRBV5-4
TGTGCCAGCAGCCGGGGACTAGCGGGGGGCACGGCAGATACGCAGTATTTT
CASSRGLAGGTADTQYF
>TRBJ2-1|TRBD2|-|TRBV27
TGTGCCAGCAGTTTATGGGAGGGTTCGGGCAATGAGCAGTTCTTC
CASSLWEGSGNEQFF
>TRBJ1-4|-|once|TRBV14
TGTGCCAGCAGCCAAGGACGGCTACTAGAACTGTTTTTT
CASSQGRLLELFF
>TRBJ1-1|TRBD1|-|TRBV7-3
TGTGCCAGCAGCCCTCAACAGGGGGCTGACACTGAAGCTTTCTTT
CASSPQQGADTEAFF
>TRBJ1-2|TRBD1|-|TRBV30
TGTGCCTGGACAGGGGGGAACTATGGCTACACCTTC
CAWTGGNYGYTF
>TRBJ1-6|-|once|TRBV6-1
TGTGCCAGCAGTGAAGCCTTAAATGCCTATAATTCACCCCTCCACTTT
CASSEALNAYNSPLHF
>TRBJ2-3|-|-|TRBV10-1
TGCGCCAGCTCCCAGGCCTTGGGGGCTAGCACAGATACGCAGTATTTT
CASSQALGASTDTQYF
>TRBJ2-7|-|-|TRBV7-8
TGTGCCAGCAGCTTAATAAGGGGTTTCGAGCAGTACTTC
CASSLIRGFEQYF
>TRBJ2-1|-|-|TRBV6-1
TGTGCCAGCAGGGAACGGGGGAATGAGCAGTTCTTC
CASRERGNEQFF
>TRBJ2-2|TRBD2|-|TRBV12-5
TGTGCTAGTGGTTTGGTAAACCTACGACTAGCGGGGGTGTACAGGGAGCTGTTTTTT
CASGLVNLRLAGVYRELFF
>TRBJ2-2|-|-|TRBV7-6
TGTGCCAGCAGTCCCAGGTTGTGGACAGCAAACACCGGGGAGCTGTTTTTT
CASSPRLWTANTGELFF
>TRBJ1-2|-|-|TRBV29-1
TGCAGCGTTGGGGGCGGTGACTATGGCTACACCTTC
CSVGGGDYGYTF
>TRBJ1-4|-|-|TRBV30
TGTGCCTGGAGTTCAGGACCTCGGGGGGAAAAACTGTTTTTT
CAWSSGPRGEKLFF